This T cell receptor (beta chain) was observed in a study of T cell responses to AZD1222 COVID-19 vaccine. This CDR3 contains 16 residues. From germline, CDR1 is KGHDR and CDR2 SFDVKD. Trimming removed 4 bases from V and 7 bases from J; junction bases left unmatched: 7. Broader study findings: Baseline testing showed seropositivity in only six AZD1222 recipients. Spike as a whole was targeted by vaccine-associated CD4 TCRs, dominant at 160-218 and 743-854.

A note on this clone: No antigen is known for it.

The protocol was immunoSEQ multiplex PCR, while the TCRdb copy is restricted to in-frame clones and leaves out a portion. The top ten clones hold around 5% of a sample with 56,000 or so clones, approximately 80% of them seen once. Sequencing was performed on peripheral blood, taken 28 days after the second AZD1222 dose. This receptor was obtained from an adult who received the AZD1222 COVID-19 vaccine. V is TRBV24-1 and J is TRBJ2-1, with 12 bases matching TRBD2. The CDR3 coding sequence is TGTGCCACCAGTGACCCTAGCGGGGGGGCCTCGAATGAGCAGTTCTTC. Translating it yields CATSDPSGGASNEQFF.